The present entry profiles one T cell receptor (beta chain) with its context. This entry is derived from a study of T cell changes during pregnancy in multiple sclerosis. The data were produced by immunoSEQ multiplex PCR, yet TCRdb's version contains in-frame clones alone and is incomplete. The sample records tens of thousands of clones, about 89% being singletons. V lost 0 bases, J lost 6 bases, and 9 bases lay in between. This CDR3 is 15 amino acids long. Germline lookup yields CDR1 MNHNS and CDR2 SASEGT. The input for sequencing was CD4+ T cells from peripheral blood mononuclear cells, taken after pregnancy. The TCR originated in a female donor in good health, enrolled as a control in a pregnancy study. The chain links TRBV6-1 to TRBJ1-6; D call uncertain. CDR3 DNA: TGTGCCAGCAGTGAAGCGTGGGCAGCTAATTCACCCCTCCACTTT. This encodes CASSEAWAANSPLHF.